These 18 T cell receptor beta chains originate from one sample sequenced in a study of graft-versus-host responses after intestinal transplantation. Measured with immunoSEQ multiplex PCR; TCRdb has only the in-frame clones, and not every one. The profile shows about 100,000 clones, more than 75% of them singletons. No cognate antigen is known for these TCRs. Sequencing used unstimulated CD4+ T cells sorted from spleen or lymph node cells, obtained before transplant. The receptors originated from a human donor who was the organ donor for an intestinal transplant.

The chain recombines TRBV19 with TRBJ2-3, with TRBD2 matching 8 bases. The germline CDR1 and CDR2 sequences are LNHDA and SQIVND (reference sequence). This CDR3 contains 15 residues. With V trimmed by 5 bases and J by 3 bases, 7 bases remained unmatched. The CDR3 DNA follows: TGTGCCAGTAGTTCGGGGGGGACCCGGACAGATACGCAGTATTTT. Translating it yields CASSSGGTRTDTQYF.

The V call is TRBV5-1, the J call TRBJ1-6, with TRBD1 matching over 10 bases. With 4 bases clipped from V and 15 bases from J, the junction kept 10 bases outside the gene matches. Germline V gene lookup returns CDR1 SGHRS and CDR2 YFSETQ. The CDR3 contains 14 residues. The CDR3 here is CASSRSGTGAGLHF. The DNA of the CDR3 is TGCGCCAGCAGCCGATCCGGGACAGGGGCTGGCCTCCACTTT.

The CDR3: CASSYIAEQYF. The CDR3 region has the DNA TGTGCCAGCAGTTACATCGCCGAGCAGTACTTC. The rearrangement links TRBV7-9 to TRBJ2-7; D remains ambiguous. Germline CDR1 and CDR2: SEHNR and FQNEAQ (reference sequence). V shed 6 bases and J shed 6 bases, with 9 bases lying between them. The CDR3 contains 11 residues.

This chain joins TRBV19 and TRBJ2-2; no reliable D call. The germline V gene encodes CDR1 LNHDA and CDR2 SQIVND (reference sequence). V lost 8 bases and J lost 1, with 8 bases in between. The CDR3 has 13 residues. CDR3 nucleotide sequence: TGTGCCAGTTCGGTGGGGAACACCGGGGAGCTGTTTTTT. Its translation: CASSVGNTGELFF.

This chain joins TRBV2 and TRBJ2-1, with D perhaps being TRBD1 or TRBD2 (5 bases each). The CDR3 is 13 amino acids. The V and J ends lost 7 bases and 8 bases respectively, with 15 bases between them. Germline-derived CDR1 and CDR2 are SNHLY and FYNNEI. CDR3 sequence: CASKRARDDEQFF. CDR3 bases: TGTGCCAGCAAGAGGGCGAGGGACGATGAGCAGTTCTTC.

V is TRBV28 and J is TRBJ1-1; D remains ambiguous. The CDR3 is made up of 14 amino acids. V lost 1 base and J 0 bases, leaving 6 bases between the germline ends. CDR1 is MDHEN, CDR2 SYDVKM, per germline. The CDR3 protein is CASSLLLVNTEAFF. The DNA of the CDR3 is TGTGCCAGCAGTTTATTGCTCGTGAACACTGAAGCTTTCTTT.

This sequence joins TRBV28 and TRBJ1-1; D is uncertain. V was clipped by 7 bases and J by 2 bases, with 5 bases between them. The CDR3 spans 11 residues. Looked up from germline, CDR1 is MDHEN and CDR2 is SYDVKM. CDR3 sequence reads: CASIGNTEAFF. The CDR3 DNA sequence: TGTGCCAGCATAGGTAACACTGAAGCTTTCTTT.

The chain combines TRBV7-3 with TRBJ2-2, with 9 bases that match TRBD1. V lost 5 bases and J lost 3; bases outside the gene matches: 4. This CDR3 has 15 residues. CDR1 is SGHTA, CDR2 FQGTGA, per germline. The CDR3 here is CASSARDRDTGELFF. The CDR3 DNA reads TGTGCCAGCAGCGCCCGGGACAGGGACACCGGGGAGCTGTTTTTT.

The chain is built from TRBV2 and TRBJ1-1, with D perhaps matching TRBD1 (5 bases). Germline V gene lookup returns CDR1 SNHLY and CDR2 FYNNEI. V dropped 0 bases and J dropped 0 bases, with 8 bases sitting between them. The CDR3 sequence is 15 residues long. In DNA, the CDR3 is TGTGCCAGCAGTGAAGCGCTGGGGGTGAACACTGAAGCTTTCTTT. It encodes CASSEALGVNTEAFF.

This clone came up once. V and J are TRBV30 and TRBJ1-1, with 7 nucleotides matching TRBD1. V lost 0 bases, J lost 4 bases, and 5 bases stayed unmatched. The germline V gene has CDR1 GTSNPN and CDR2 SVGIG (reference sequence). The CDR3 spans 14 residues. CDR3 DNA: TGTGCCTGGAGTGTCACGACAGGGACCACTGAAGCTTTCTTT. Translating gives CAWSVTTGTTEAFF. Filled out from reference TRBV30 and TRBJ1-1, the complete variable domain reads SQTIHQWPATLVQPVGSPLSLECTVEGTSNPNLYWYRQAAGRGLQLLFYSVGIGQISSEVPQNLSASRPQDRQFILSSKKLLLSDSGFYLCAWSVTTGTTEAFFGQGTRLTVV.

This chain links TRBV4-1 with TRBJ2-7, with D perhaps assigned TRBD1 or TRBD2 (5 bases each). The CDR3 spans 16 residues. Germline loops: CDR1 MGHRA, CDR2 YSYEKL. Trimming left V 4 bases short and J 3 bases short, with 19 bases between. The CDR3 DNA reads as TGCGCCAGCAGCCCGAGACAGACCACCAGCGGCTACGAGCAGTACTTC. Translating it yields CASSPRQTTSGYEQYF.

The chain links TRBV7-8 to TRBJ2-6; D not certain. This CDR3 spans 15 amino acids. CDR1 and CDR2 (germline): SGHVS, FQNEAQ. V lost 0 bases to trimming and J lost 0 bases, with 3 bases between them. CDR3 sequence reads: CASSLAHSGANVLTF. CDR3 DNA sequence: TGTGCCAGCAGCTTAGCTCACTCTGGGGCCAACGTCCTGACTTTC. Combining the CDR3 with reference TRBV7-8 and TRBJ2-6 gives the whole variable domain GAGVSQSPRYKVAKRGQDVALRCDPISGHVSLFWYQQALGQGPEFLTYFQNEAQLDKSGLPSDRFFAERPEGSVSTLKIQRTQQEDSAVYLCASSLAHSGANVLTFGAGSRLTVL.

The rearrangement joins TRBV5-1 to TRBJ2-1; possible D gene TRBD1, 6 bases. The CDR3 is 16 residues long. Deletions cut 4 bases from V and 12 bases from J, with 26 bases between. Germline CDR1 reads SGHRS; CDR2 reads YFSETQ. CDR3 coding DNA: TGCGCCAGCAGCCGTACCCGAGATCTAGGGGGTAAAGGGCAGTTCTTC. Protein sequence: CASSRTRDLGGKGQFF.

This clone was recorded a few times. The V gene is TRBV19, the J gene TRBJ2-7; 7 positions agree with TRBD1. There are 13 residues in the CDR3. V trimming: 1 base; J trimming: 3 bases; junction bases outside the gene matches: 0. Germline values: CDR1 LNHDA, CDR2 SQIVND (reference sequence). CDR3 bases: TGTGCCAGTAGTATAGCAGGGGGCTACGAGCAGTACTTC. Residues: CASSIAGGYEQYF.

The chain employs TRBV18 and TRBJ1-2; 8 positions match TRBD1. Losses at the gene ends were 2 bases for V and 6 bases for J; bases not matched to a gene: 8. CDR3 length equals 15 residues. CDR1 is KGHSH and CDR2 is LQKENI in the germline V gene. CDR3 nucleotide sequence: TGTGCCAGCTCACCATGGACAGGGATAATACATGGCTACACCTTC. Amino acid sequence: CASSPWTGIIHGYTF.

The CDR3 nucleotides are TGCAGCGTTGAACGGAGCGGCATAAAGACCCAGTACTTC. As protein: CSVERSGIKTQYF. The V and J genes are TRBV29-1 and TRBJ2-5; D possibly corresponds to TRBD2 (5 bases). This CDR3 contains 13 residues. V lost 2 bases and J 6 bases, leaving 13 bases between the germline ends. Germline values: CDR1 SQVTM, CDR2 ANQGSEA.

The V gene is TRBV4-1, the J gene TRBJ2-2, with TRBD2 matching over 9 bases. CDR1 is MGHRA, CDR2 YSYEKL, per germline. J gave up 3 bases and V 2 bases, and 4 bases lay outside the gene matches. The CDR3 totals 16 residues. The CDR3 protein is CASSQRGLADTGELFF. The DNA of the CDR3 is TGCGCCAGCAGCCAAAGGGGACTAGCAGACACCGGGGAGCTGTTTTTT.

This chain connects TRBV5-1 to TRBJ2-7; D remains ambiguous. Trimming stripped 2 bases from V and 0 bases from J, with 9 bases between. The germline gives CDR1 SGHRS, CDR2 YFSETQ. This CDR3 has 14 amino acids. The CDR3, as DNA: TGCGCCAGCAGCTTAACCGCTAGCTCCTACGAGCAGTACTTC. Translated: CASSLTASSYEQYF. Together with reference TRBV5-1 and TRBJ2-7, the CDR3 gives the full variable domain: KAGVTQTPRYLIKTRGQQVTLSCSPISGHRSVSWYQQTPGQGLQFLFEYFSETQRNKGNFPGRFSGRQFSNSRSEMNVSTLELGDSALYLCASSLTASSYEQYFGPGTRLTVT.